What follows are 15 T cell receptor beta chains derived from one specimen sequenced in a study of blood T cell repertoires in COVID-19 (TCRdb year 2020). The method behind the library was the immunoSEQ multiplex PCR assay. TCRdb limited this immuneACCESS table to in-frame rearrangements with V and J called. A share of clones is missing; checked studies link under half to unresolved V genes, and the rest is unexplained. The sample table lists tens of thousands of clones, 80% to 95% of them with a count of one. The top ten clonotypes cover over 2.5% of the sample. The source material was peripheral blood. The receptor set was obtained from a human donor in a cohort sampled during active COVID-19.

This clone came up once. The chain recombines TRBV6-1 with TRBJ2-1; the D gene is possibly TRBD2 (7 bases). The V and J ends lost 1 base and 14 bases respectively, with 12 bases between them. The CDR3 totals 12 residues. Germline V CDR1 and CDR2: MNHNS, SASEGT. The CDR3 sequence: CASSEVGGAEFF. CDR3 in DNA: TGTGCCAGCAGTGAAGTTGGGGGGGCTGAGTTCTTC.

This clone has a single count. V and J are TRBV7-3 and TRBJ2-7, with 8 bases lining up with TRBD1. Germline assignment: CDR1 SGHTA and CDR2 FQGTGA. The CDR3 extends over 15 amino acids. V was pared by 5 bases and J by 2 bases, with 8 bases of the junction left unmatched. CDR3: CASSTGQGATYEQYF. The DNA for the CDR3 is TGTGCCAGCAGCACAGGACAGGGCGCCACCTACGAGCAGTACTTC.

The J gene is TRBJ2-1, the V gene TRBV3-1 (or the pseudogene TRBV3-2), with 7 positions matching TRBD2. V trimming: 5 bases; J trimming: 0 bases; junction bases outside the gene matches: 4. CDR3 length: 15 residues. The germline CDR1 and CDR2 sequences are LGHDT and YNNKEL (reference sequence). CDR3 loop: CASSFGGSSYNEQFF. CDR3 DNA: TGTGCCAGCAGCTTCGGCGGGAGCTCCTACAATGAGCAGTTCTTC.

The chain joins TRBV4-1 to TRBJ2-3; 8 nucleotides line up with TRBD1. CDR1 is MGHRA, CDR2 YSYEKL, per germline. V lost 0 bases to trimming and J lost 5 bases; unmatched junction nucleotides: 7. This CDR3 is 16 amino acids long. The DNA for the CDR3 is TGCGCCAGCAGCCAAGATTCAGGGGGCTGGGGAGATACGCAGTATTTT. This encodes CASSQDSGGWGDTQYF.

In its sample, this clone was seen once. The CDR3 loop is CATSAAGLATDLTYNEQFF. For the CDR3, the DNA is TGTGCCACCAGTGCAGCAGGACTAGCGACGGACTTAACGTACAATGAGCAGTTCTTC. The chain uses TRBV24-1 and TRBJ2-1; 9 bases fit TRBD2. Germline V lookup: CDR1 KGHDR, CDR2 SFDVKD. The CDR3 is 19 amino acids. Trimming cost V 5 bases and J 4 bases; bases outside gene matches: 17.

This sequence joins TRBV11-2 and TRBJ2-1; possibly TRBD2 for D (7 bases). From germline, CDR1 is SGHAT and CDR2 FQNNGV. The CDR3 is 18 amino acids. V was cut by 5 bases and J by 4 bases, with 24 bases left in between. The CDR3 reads CASSLEGGRGGSYNEQFF. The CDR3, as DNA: TGTGCCAGCAGCCTGGAGGGCGGGAGAGGGGGTTCATACAATGAGCAGTTCTTC.

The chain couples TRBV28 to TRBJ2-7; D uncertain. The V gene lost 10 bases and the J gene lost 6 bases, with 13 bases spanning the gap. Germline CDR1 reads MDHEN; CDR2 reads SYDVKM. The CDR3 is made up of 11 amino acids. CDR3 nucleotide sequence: TGTGCCACCAGAGGAGCCCCCGAGCAGTACTTC. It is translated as CATRGAPEQYF.

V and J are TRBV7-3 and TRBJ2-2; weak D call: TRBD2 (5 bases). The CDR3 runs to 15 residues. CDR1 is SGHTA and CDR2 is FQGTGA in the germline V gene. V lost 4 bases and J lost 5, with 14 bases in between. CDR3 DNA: TGTGCCAGCAGCTATGGAAGAGCGGAAACCGGGGAGCTGTTTTTT. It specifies CASSYGRAETGELFF.

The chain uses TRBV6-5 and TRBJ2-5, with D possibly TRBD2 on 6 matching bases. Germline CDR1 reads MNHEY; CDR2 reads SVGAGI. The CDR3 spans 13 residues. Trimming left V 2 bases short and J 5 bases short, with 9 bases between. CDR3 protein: CASSYGGLETQYF. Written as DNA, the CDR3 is TGTGCCAGCAGTTACGGGGGACTCGAGACCCAGTACTTC.

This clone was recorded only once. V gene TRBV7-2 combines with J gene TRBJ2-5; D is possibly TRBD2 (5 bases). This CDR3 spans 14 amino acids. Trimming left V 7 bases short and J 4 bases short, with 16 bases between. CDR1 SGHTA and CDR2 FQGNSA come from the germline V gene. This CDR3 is CASTPGEGPETQYF. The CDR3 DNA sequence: TGTGCCAGCACCCCCGGAGAGGGCCCAGAGACCCAGTACTTC.

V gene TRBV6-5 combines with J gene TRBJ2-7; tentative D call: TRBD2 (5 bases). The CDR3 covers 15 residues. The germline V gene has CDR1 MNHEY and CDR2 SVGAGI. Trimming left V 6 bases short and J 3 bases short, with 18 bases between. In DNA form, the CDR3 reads TGTGCCAGCAGGGGAGTCAGATCCCTTTACTACGAGCAGTACTTC. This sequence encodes CASRGVRSLYYEQYF.

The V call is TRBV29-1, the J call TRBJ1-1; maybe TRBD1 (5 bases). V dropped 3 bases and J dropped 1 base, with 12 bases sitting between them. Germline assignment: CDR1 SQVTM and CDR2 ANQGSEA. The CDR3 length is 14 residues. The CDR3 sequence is CSVDLQGGNTEAFF. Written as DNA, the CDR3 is TGCAGCGTTGATTTGCAGGGAGGGAACACTGAAGCTTTCTTT.

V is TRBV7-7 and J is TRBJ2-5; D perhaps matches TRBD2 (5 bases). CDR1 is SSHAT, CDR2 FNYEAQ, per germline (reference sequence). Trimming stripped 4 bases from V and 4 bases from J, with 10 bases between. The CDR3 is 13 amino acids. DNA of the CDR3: TGTGCCAGCAGCTATGGCGGGCGAGAGACCCAGTACTTC. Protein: CASSYGGRETQYF.

The CDR3 sequence is CAWSFLNQPQHF. For the CDR3, the DNA is TGTGCCTGGAGTTTTCTCAATCAGCCCCAGCATTTT. The chain joins TRBV30 to TRBJ1-5, with D hard to call. Trimming shortened V by 2 bases and J by 3 bases, and 5 bases separated the two germline ends. This CDR3 spans 12 amino acids. In germline, CDR1 is GTSNPN, CDR2 SVGIG (reference sequence).

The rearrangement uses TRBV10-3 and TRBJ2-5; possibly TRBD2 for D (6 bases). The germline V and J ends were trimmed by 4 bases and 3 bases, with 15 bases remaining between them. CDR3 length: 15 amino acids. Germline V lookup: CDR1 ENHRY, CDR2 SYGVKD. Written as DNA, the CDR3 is TGTGCCATCAGTGCCGGCCGTGGAGGGGAAGAGACCCAGTACTTC. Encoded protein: CAISAGRGGEETQYF.